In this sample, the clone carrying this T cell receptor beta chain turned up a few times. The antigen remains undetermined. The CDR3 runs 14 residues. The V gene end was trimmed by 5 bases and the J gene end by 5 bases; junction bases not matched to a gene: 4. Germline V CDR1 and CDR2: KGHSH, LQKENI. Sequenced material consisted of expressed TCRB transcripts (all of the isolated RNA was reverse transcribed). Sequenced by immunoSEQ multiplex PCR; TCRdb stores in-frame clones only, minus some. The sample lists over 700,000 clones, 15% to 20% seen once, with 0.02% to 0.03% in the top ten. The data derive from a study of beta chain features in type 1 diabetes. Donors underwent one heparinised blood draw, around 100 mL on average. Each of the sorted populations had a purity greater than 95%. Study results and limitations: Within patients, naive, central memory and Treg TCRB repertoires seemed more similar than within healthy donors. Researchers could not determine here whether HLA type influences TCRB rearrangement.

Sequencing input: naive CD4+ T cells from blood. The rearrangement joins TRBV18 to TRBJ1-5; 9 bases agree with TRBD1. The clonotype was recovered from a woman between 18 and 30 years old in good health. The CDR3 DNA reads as TGTGCCAGCTCAATGGACAGGGGTGATCAGCCCCAGCATTTT. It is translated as CASSMDRGDQPQHF. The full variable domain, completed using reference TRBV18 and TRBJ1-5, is NAGVMQNPRHLVRRRGQEARLRCSPMKGHSHVYWYRQLPEEGLKFMVYLQKENIIDESGMPKERFSAEFPKEGPSILRIQQVVRGDSAAYFCASSMDRGDQPQHFGDGTRLSIL.